Listed here is a single T cell receptor beta chain. The antigen is not known. The data belong to a study of radiation and T cells in renal cell carcinoma. Whole-study findings and limits: In blood, top tumor clones expanded by 2 weeks, shrinking by 4. Baseline intratumoral clonotype presence is unknown without pretreatment biopsies.

Method: immunoSEQ multiplex PCR; TCRdb's copy keeps in-frame clones and lacks some. The data hold fewer than 200,000 clones, with around 89% observed a single time. The time point: blood 4 weeks post-SBRT, at nephrectomy. Treatment meaning: 15 Gy SBRT to primary tumor, nephrectomy 4 weeks later. Nephrectomy followed 15 Gy stereotactic body radiation by 4 weeks. Deletions cut 5 bases from V and 2 bases from J, with 6 bases between. This CDR3 spans 13 amino acids. CDR1 SEHNR and CDR2 FQNEAQ come from the germline V gene (reference sequence). The TCR comes from a woman between 50 and 59 years old with renal cell carcinoma. This sequence joins TRBV7-9 and TRBJ2-2; D gene ambiguous. The sample here was blood, taken from a patient whose treatment included radiotherapy and nephrectomy. The chain's CDR3 is CASSPSNTGELFF. For the CDR3, the DNA is TGTGCCAGCAGCCCAAGCAACACCGGGGAGCTGTTTTTT.